Sequencing of this T cell receptor beta chain was carried out in a study of blood T cell repertoires in COVID-19. About the research overall: Sample material is recorded as cDNA or gDNA derived from T cells, B-cell-depleted T cells, or PBMCs.

Looked up from germline, CDR1 is SGDLS and CDR2 is YYNGEE. The CDR3 is 15 amino acids. Trimming took 0 bases from V and 2 from J, leaving 10 bases between them. As processed by the authors: Cell counts per sample came from amplifying reference gene primers. Only in-frame clones appear in the TCRdb table, and some are missing; sequencing was by immunoSEQ multiplex PCR. The V and J calls and clone size were taken over from that table, and D and trimming were inferred from the DNA. This sample has about 210,000 clones, with over 70% found just once. Sample: peripheral blood. The clonotype comes from a man in his sixties with acute or convalescent COVID-19. The chain recombines TRBV9 with TRBJ2-3; D remains unclear. This chain's CDR3 is CASSVDQRITDTQYF. DNA of the CDR3: TGTGCCAGCAGCGTAGATCAGCGAATCACAGATACGCAGTATTTT.